The next 28 T cell receptor beta chains were all read from a single sample in a study of vaccination and CD4 T cells after COVID-19. Treatment given: approximately nine-day PBMC culture with coronavirus spike peptide pools or control peptides (ViraFEST assay). Their specific antigens are unknown. Sequencing of cultured CD4+ T cell DNA used the Oncomine TCR Beta short-read assay. TCRdb processed the PCR reads anew with MiXCR; each CDR3 protein has one entry. The data contain 15,000 or so distinct CDR3 sequences, more than 40% of them singletons. Source material: CD4+ T cells from blood, cultured in vitro. The receptors originated from a human donor who had recovered from COVID-19.

The chain uses TRBV5-1 and TRBJ1-2; a possible D gene is TRBD1 (6 bases). Germline V gives CDR1 SGHRS, CDR2 YFSETQ. Trimming removed 4 bases from V and 7 bases from J, with 11 bases in between. The CDR3 is 12 amino acids. CDR3 loop: CASSPRGVGYTF. The CDR3, as DNA: TGCGCCAGCAGCCCGAGGGGGGTTGGCTACACCTTC.

This sequence joins TRBV28 and TRBJ2-3; TRBD2 agrees at 10 bases. The CDR3 loop spans 18 amino acids. V lost 4 bases and J lost 2; bases outside the gene matches: 12. From germline, CDR1 is MDHEN and CDR2 SYDVKM. CDR3 sequence reads: CASSSPVRLAGDTDTQYF. CDR3 bases: TGTGCCAGCAGTTCCCCGGTGAGGCTAGCGGGAGACACAGATACGCAGTATTTT.

This clonotype showed up just once. The J gene is TRBJ2-2, the V gene TRBV7-8, with D perhaps matching TRBD1 (6 bases). CDR3 length equals 23 residues. V lost 3 bases and J lost 1, with 33 bases in between. Germline lookup yields CDR1 SGHVS and CDR2 FQNEAQ. CDR3 protein: CASSFLLFRVRAAEGENTGELFF. CDR3 DNA sequence: TGTGCCAGCAGCTTCCTGCTTTTCCGGGTCAGGGCGGCCGAGGGGGAGAACACCGGGGAGCTGTTTTTT.

In its sample, this clonotype was seen a few times. This chain's CDR3 is CATSRVWGQETQYF. As DNA, the CDR3 is TGTGCCACCAGCAGAGTGTGGGGCCAAGAGACCCAGTACTTC. The genes are TRBV15 and TRBJ2-5, with D uncertain. The V end lost 1 base, the J end lost 1 base, and 7 bases lay between the germline ends. CDR1 and CDR2 (germline): LNHNV, YYDKDF (reference sequence). The CDR3 spans 14 residues.

V is TRBV20-1 and J is TRBJ1-5, with 8 nucleotides matching TRBD1. The length of the CDR3 is 16 residues. J lost 1 base, V lost 1 base, and 6 bases had no gene match. From germline, CDR1 is DFQATT and CDR2 SNEGSKA (reference sequence). The CDR3 nucleotides are TGCAGTGCTAGAGCCACAGGGGGAGGAAGCAATCAGCCCCAGCATTTT. Its translation is CSARATGGGSNQPQHF.

J is TRBJ2-6 and V is TRBV7-9; D is uncertain. Germline V gives CDR1 SEHNR, CDR2 FQNEAQ (reference sequence). V gave up 5 bases and J gave up 0 bases, with 8 bases separating them. The CDR3 contains 15 residues. This CDR3 is CASSHPGSGANVLTF. CDR3 bases: TGTGCCAGCAGCCACCCCGGCTCTGGGGCCAACGTCCTGACTTTC.

The rearrangement links TRBV7-6 to TRBJ2-1; TRBD2 is a possible D gene (5 bases). The CDR3 is 13 residues long. Trimming removed 7 bases at V and 9 bases at J, with 16 bases between. CDR1 is SGHVS, CDR2 FNYEAQ, per germline. The CDR3 DNA is TGTGCCAGCAACCGGGTTGATCGGGGTGAGCAGTTCTTC. This codes for CASNRVDRGEQFF.

The chain has TRBV6-1 and TRBJ1-5, with 7 bases identical to TRBD1. Trimming cost V 10 bases and J 4 bases; bases outside gene matches: 16. CDR1 is MNHNS and CDR2 is SASEGT in the germline V gene. There are 16 residues in the CDR3. This CDR3 reads CAMLEGARWENQPQHF. The CDR3 bases are TGTGCCATGCTGGAGGGGGCGCGATGGGAAAATCAGCCCCAGCATTTT.

The genes are TRBV6-5 and TRBJ1-1; no definite D call. Trimming removed 2 bases from V and 2 bases from J, with 9 bases in between. The CDR3 consists of 14 residues. Germline loops: CDR1 MNHEY, CDR2 SVGAGI. Written as DNA, the CDR3 is TGTGCCAGCAGTTACGATAGTGACAACACTGAAGCTTTCTTT. It is translated as CASSYDSDNTEAFF.

This sequence joins TRBV20-1 and TRBJ2-5, with 8 bases identical to TRBD2. V lost 6 bases, J lost 5 bases, and 14 bases stayed unmatched. The CDR3 is 15 residues long. CDR1 and CDR2 from the germline V gene are DFQATT and SNEGSKA (reference sequence). The CDR3 DNA reads TGCAGTGCCGCGAGGCGAGCGGGAGTGAGGGAGACCCAGTACTTC. Its translation: CSAARRAGVRETQYF.

This chain uses TRBV7-2 with TRBJ2-7; D may correspond to TRBD1 or TRBD2 (5 bases each). Germline V gene data show CDR1 as SGHTA and CDR2 as FQGNSA. The length of the CDR3 is 13 residues. Trimming shortened V by 0 bases and J by 6 bases, and 9 bases separated the two germline ends. CDR3 region: CASSLAEGREQYF. CDR3 nucleotide sequence: TGTGCCAGCAGCTTAGCCGAGGGGCGCGAGCAGTACTTC.

By share of the sample, this clonotype is medium-sized (0.01 to 0.1%). The rearrangement joins TRBV18 to TRBJ1-4; tentative D call: TRBD1 (5 bases). CDR3 length equals 13 residues. Trimming cost V 3 bases and J 7 bases, with 9 bases left between them. Germline CDR1 is KGHSH and CDR2 is LQKENI. The CDR3, as DNA: TGTGCCAGCTCACCTCAGGGTGGTGAAAAACTGTTTTTT. Protein: CASSPQGGEKLFF.

The chain is built from TRBV7-2 and TRBJ1-5; a possible D gene is TRBD1 (6 bases). V was trimmed by 4 bases and J by 3 bases, leaving 13 bases between them. Germline V CDR1 and CDR2: SGHTA, FQGNSA. The CDR3 totals 15 residues. The CDR3 is CASSSWGPLNQPQHF. The CDR3 DNA is TGTGCCAGCAGCTCGTGGGGGCCCCTCAATCAGCCCCAGCATTTT.

J is TRBJ1-5 and V is TRBV28; D gene unclear. V gave up 2 bases and J gave up 1 base, with 12 bases separating them. The CDR3 consists of 16 residues. Germline lookup yields CDR1 MDHEN and CDR2 SYDVKM. This CDR3 reads CASSLPGERSNQPQHF. As DNA, the CDR3 is TGTGCCAGCAGTTTACCTGGGGAAAGGAGCAATCAGCCCCAGCATTTT.

The table lists this clonotype with a few counts. V is TRBV20-1 and J is TRBJ1-4; D remains ambiguous. Trimming removed 3 bases at V and 3 bases at J, with 11 bases between. The CDR3 has 14 residues. Germline CDR1 reads DFQATT; CDR2 reads SNEGSKA (reference sequence). The CDR3 is CSASPPGPNEKLFF. The CDR3 nucleotides are TGCAGTGCTAGCCCCCCAGGACCTAATGAAAAACTGTTTTTT.

The CDR3 bases are TGCGCCAGCAGGTCGGACAGGGCGGTCTATAATTCACCCCTCCACTTT. This translates into CASRSDRAVYNSPLHF. The gene calls are TRBV5-1 and TRBJ1-6; 8 bases agree with TRBD1. Trimming at V came to 5 bases and at J to 3 bases, leaving 7 bases not matched to a gene. Germline V lookup: CDR1 SGHRS, CDR2 YFSETQ. The CDR3 runs 16 residues.

V and J are TRBV6-1 and TRBJ1-2, with TRBD1 as a possible D gene (6 bases). Between the trimmed V and J ends, which lost 7 bases and 9 bases, there was a span of 21 bases. Germline CDR1 reads MNHNS; CDR2 reads SASEGT. This CDR3 has 14 residues. This chain's CDR3 is CASIPLVGGASYTF. The CDR3 DNA follows: TGTGCCAGCATTCCCCTGGTTGGGGGCGCGAGCTACACCTTC.

This chain joins TRBV21-1 and TRBJ2-6; the table's D call, TRBD1, has no DNA check behind it. TRBV21-1 is annotated as a pseudogene. The length of the CDR3 is 16 residues. This CDR3 is CASSTRTSSGANVLTF. The CDR3 DNA is TGTGCCAGCAGCACCCGGACTAGCTCTGGGGCCAACGTCCTGACTTTC.

The chain employs TRBV14 and TRBJ2-2, with 12 bases matching TRBD2. Trimming removed 5 bases from V and 5 bases from J; junction bases left unmatched: 3. Germline V gives CDR1 SGHDN, CDR2 FVKESK. The length of the CDR3 is 15 residues. CDR3 in DNA: TGTGCCAGCAGCACACTAGCGGGAGGTACCGGGGAGCTGTTTTTT. Its translation is CASSTLAGGTGELFF.

The CDR3 protein is CASSLSWRTEAFF. CDR3 nucleotide sequence: TGTGCCAGTAGCCTTAGCTGGAGAACTGAAGCTTTCTTT. The chain recombines TRBV19 with TRBJ1-1; D not resolved. CDR3 length: 13 residues. CDR1 LNHDA and CDR2 SQIVND come from the germline V gene (reference sequence). Trimming removed 6 bases at V and 5 bases at J, with 13 bases between. The entire variable domain, with the rest obtained from reference TRBV19 and TRBJ1-1, is as follows: DGGITQSPKYLFRKEGQNVTLSCEQNLNHDAMYWYRQDPGQGLRLIYYSQIVNDFQKGDIAEGYSVSREKKESFPLTVTSAQKNPTAFYLCASSLSWRTEAFFGQGTRLTVV.

The sample holds a few counts of this clonotype. The chain is built from TRBV6-1 and TRBJ1-2; 7 bases match TRBD1. Germline V gene lookup returns CDR1 MNHNS and CDR2 SASEGT. Losses at the gene ends were 6 bases for V and 8 bases for J; bases not matched to a gene: 9. The CDR3 loop spans 13 amino acids. CDR3: CASRTDRVRGYTF. The CDR3 nucleotides read TGTGCCAGCAGGACCGACAGGGTGAGAGGCTACACCTTC.

The chain employs TRBV29-1 and TRBJ2-3, with TRBD1 as a possible D gene (5 bases). The CDR3 has 12 amino acids. Germline V lookup: CDR1 SQVTM, CDR2 ANQGSEA. V was cut by 4 bases and J by 1 base, with 6 bases left in between. The DNA for the CDR3 is TGCAGCGTTGGCAGGGGCACAGATACGCAGTATTTT. Translation: CSVGRGTDTQYF.

V gene TRBV7-9 combines with J gene TRBJ2-7; no definite D call. V lost 4 bases and J lost 3, with 4 bases in between. The CDR3 spans 11 residues. CDR1 and CDR2 (germline): SEHNR, FQNEAQ (reference sequence). The CDR3 sequence: CASSSVYEQYF. For the CDR3, the DNA is TGTGCCAGCAGCTCCGTCTACGAGCAGTACTTC.

This clonotype has only a few counts. J is TRBJ2-1 and V is TRBV21-1; the table's D call TRBD2 went unverified against the DNA. TRBV21-1 represents a pseudogene. This CDR3 has 13 amino acids. The chain's CDR3 is CASSTSGSNEQFF. The CDR3 DNA is TGTGCCAGCAGCACTAGCGGGAGCAATGAGCAGTTCTTC.

This clonotype occurred a few times. The chain links TRBV7-9 to TRBJ2-1; D unresolved. The CDR3 length is 13 residues. V gave up 1 base and J gave up 6 bases, with 7 bases separating them. Germline CDR1 is SEHNR and CDR2 is FQNEAQ (reference sequence). The CDR3: CASSLGPPNEQFF. The CDR3 coding sequence is TGTGCCAGCAGCTTAGGACCCCCCAATGAGCAGTTCTTC.

The rearrangement uses TRBV10-3 and TRBJ2-5; D unclear. This CDR3 has 12 residues. Germline V CDR1 and CDR2: ENHRY, SYGVKD. With 10 bases removed from V and 0 bases from J, the gap between germline ends came to 9 bases. The CDR3 region has the DNA TGTGCCACCACGGGTAACCAAGAGACCCAGTACTTC. Protein: CATTGNQETQYF.

This clonotype was counted only a few times. The rearrangement uses TRBV24-1 and TRBJ1-2, with D uncertain. The V end was cut by 1 base, the J end by 1 base, with 0 bases between. This CDR3 is built from 12 residues. Looked up from germline, CDR1 is KGHDR and CDR2 is SFDVKD. CDR3 DNA sequence: TGTGCCACCAGTGATTTTAACTATGGCTACACCTTC. It encodes CATSDFNYGYTF.

The chain uses TRBV7-9 and TRBJ1-6; TRBD1 aligns across 7 bases. Germline V gives CDR1 SEHNR, CDR2 FQNEAQ (reference sequence). CDR3 length equals 12 residues. V was clipped by 8 bases and J by 9 bases; unmatched bases: 4. CDR3 protein: CASATGVSPLHF. CDR3 in DNA: TGTGCCAGCGCCACAGGGGTTTCACCCCTCCACTTT.